This T cell receptor (beta chain) was found in a study of blood T cell repertoires in COVID-19. Study summary: Material from acute and convalescent COVID-19 was sourced from the United States, Italy and Spain. From T cells, B-cell-depleted T cells, or PBMCs came the material, which was cDNA or gDNA.

As originally analysed: Estimation of nucleated cell counts relied on the amplification of reference gene primers. Profiled with immunoSEQ multiplex PCR; TCRdb holds only in-frame clones, not every one. V, J and clone size reflect that table, while D and trimming were determined from the DNA. The table records 99,000 or so clones, 84% of them present only once. This CDR3 is 19 amino acids long. After removal of 3 bases from V and 4 bases from J, the junction contained 14 bases not matched to a gene. Germline V gene lookup returns CDR1 KGHDR and CDR2 SFDVKD. This clonotype was obtained from a man in his 60s with acute or convalescent COVID-19. What was sequenced was peripheral blood. The chain uses TRBV24-1 and TRBJ2-2, with 9 bases that match TRBD2. The CDR3 sequence is CATSDPRASGEWGTGELFF. The CDR3 nucleotides read TGTGCCACCAGTGATCCCCGAGCTAGCGGGGAATGGGGCACCGGGGAGCTGTTTTTT.